These T cell receptor beta chains were read from a single sample in a study of blood T cell repertoires in COVID-19. Generated by immunoSEQ multiplex PCR, the TCRdb table keeps only in-frame clones and is missing some. The sample has roughly 190,000 clones; 76% are singletons. The sample consisted of peripheral blood. These receptors were collected from a woman in her fifties or sixties with active or convalescent COVID-19. Each CDR3 is given with its conserved first and last residue. The D gene is left open where the match is weak. Rows give clone size only sometimes, using once, few, many, or a class for an expanded clone.

J gene,D gene,clone size,V gene,CDR3 protein,CDR3 DNA
TRBJ2-1,NA,NA,TRBV11-3,CASSPRDNEQFF,TGTGCCAGCAGCCCCAGGGACAATGAGCAGTTCTTC
TRBJ2-7,NA,few,TRBV5-4,CASSSTYEQYF,TGTGCCAGCAGCTCCACCTACGAGCAGTACTTC
TRBJ2-3,TRBD2,NA,TRBV19,CASTASGTGPPTDTQYF,TGTGCCAGTACCGCTAGCGGGACCGGCCCTCCGACAGATACGCAGTATTTT
TRBJ2-5,TRBD2,NA,TRBV7-2,CASSLLAGGWQETQYF,TGTGCCAGCAGCTTATTAGCGGGAGGATGGCAAGAGACCCAGTACTTC
TRBJ2-5,NA,few,TRBV18,CASSPETGRTETQYF,TGTGCCAGCTCACCAGAAACAGGGCGTACGGAGACCCAGTACTTC
TRBJ1-2,NA,NA,TRBV28,CASSFGAFGAGNYGYTF,TGTGCCAGCAGTTTTGGGGCTTTCGGAGCAGGCAACTATGGCTACACCTTC
TRBJ2-3,NA,NA,TRBV9,CASSVDFGSDTQYF,TGTGCCAGCAGCGTAGATTTCGGGTCAGATACGCAGTATTTT
TRBJ2-1,TRBD2,few,TRBV19,CASSIKFLAGEDEQFF,TGTGCCAGTAGTATTAAGTTCTTAGCGGGAGAGGATGAGCAGTTCTTC
TRBJ1-5,NA,NA,TRBV6-5,CASTSTQGQPQHF,TGTGCCAGCACATCTACTCAGGGCCAGCCCCAGCATTTT
TRBJ1-2,NA,NA,TRBV12-3/TRBV12-4,CASSFSGGDGYTF,TGTGCCAGCAGTTTCTCCGGCGGGGATGGCTACACCTTC
TRBJ2-7,TRBD2,NA,TRBV19,CASSRPGTSQTYEQYF,TGTGCCAGTAGTAGGCCCGGGACTAGCCAGACCTACGAGCAGTACTTC
TRBJ2-7,NA,NA,TRBV30,CAWIAAGVGEQYF,TGTGCCTGGATTGCGGCAGGGGTTGGCGAGCAGTACTTC
TRBJ1-1,NA,NA,TRBV28,CASSLMANTEAFF,TGTGCCAGCAGTTTGATGGCGAACACTGAAGCTTTCTTT
TRBJ1-5,NA,NA,TRBV12-3/TRBV12-4,CASSRQAYQPQHF,TGTGCCAGCAGTCGACAGGCGTATCAGCCCCAGCATTTT
TRBJ2-3,NA,NA,TRBV7-2,CASSFGVGGNPSTDTQYF,TGTGCCAGCAGCTTTGGGGTGGGCGGGAACCCTAGCACAGATACGCAGTATTTT
TRBJ2-7,TRBD2,many,TRBV4-2,CASSHTLASGLYEQYF,TGTGCCAGCAGCCATACCTTGGCTAGCGGTCTCTACGAGCAGTACTTC
TRBJ2-3,NA,NA,TRBV29-1,CSGRGGSSTDTQYF,TGCAGCGGGCGCGGAGGGTCTAGCACAGATACGCAGTATTTT
TRBJ2-3,NA,NA,TRBV19,CASSTQSSTDTQYF,TGTGCCAGTAGTACACAATCTAGCACAGATACGCAGTATTTT
TRBJ1-5,NA,NA,TRBV30,CAWSWGQPEQPQHF,TGTGCCTGGAGTTGGGGGCAGCCGGAACAGCCCCAGCATTTT
TRBJ2-3,NA,few,TRBV5-1,CASSLVPGDTDTQYF,TGCGCCAGCAGCTTGGTGCCAGGCGACACAGATACGCAGTATTTT
TRBJ2-3,NA,NA,TRBV2,CASSLRGAGQPTDTQYF,TGTGCCAGCAGCCTCCGAGGCGCGGGACAGCCGACAGATACGCAGTATTTT
TRBJ1-2,TRBD1,NA,TRBV28,CASRLTGQGAKGYTF,TGTGCCAGCAGACTTACGGGACAGGGGGCGAAAGGCTACACCTTC
TRBJ1-1,TRBD1,NA,TRBV19,CASSGTGDTEAFF,TGTGCCAGTAGTGGGACAGGAGACACTGAAGCTTTCTTT
TRBJ1-5,TRBD1,many,TRBV19,CASSTGTVNQPQHF,TGTGCCAGTAGTACCGGGACAGTTAATCAGCCCCAGCATTTT
TRBJ1-1,NA,NA,TRBV7-9,CASSLNLQGNSEAFF,TGTGCCAGCAGCTTAAATCTTCAGGGGAATTCTGAAGCTTTCTTT
TRBJ1-4,NA,NA,TRBV25-1,CASRSATNEKLFF,TGTGCCAGCAGGAGTGCAACTAATGAAAAACTGTTTTTT
TRBJ2-7,NA,NA,TRBV2,CASSDEYEQYF,TGTGCCAGCAGTGATGAGTACGAGCAGTACTTC
TRBJ2-6,NA,NA,TRBV29-1,CSVGSGAPSGANVLTF,TGCAGCGTTGGCTCAGGGGCTCCGTCTGGGGCCAACGTCCTGACTTTC
TRBJ1-4,NA,few,TRBV19,CASTDPGGHTTNEKLFF,TGTGCCAGCACGGACCCCGGCGGGCATACAACTAATGAAAAACTGTTTTTT
TRBJ1-5,TRBD1,NA,TRBV6-2/TRBV6-3,CASSYRGQENSNQPQHF,TGTGCCAGCAGTTATAGGGGACAGGAGAATAGCAATCAGCCCCAGCATTTT
TRBJ2-7,NA,NA,TRBV5-5,CASSLAVGIYEQYF,TGTGCCAGCAGCTTGGCGGTCGGGATCTACGAGCAGTACTTC
TRBJ2-1,TRBD2,NA,TRBV5-1,CASRTSGSAYNEQFF,TGCGCCAGCCGAACTAGCGGGAGCGCCTACAATGAGCAGTTCTTC
TRBJ2-2,TRBD2,few,TRBV25-1,CASLASGRWTGELFF,TGTGCCAGCCTAGCTAGCGGGAGATGGACCGGGGAGCTGTTTTTT
TRBJ1-3,TRBD1,NA,TRBV7-8,CASSLDRGKSGNTIYF,TGTGCCAGCAGCTTGGACAGGGGGAAGTCTGGAAACACCATATATTTT
TRBJ2-7,NA,NA,TRBV5-5,CASSMEWSSYEQYF,TGTGCCAGCAGTATGGAGTGGAGCTCCTACGAGCAGTACTTC
TRBJ1-4,NA,NA,TRBV28,CASSPPQGLEPEKLFF,TGTGCCAGCAGTCCGCCTCAGGGTTTGGAACCTGAAAAACTGTTTTTT
TRBJ1-1,TRBD1,NA,TRBV28,CASSPGTGFLLAFF,TGTGCCAGCAGTCCCGGGACAGGGTTTTTGTTAGCTTTCTTT
TRBJ1-1,NA,NA,TRBV5-1,CASRDEGLATEAFF,TGCGCCAGCAGGGACGAGGGTCTCGCCACTGAAGCTTTCTTT
TRBJ1-6,TRBD1,NA,TRBV11-2,CASSNQQGQRGSPLHF,TGTGCCAGCAGCAACCAACAGGGGCAGAGAGGTTCACCCCTCCACTTT
TRBJ1-2,TRBD1,once,TRBV5-1,CASSGPTGAGYTF,TGCGCCAGCAGCGGTCCGACAGGGGCTGGCTACACCTTC
TRBJ1-2,TRBD1,NA,TRBV5-1,CASSVSQQGPKKKNYGYTF,TGCGCCAGCAGCGTTTCACAACAGGGGCCCAAAAAAAAGAACTATGGCTACACCTTC
TRBJ2-2,NA,once,TRBV6-1,CASSEVEDNTGELFF,TGTGCCAGCAGTGAAGTGGAGGATAACACCGGGGAGCTGTTTTTT
TRBJ2-3,NA,many,TRBV15,CATSSPTDLKEADTQYF,TGTGCCACCAGCAGTCCGACCGACCTAAAAGAGGCAGATACGCAGTATTTT
TRBJ1-1,NA,NA,TRBV5-1,CASRGPWDTEAFF,TGCGCCAGCAGGGGCCCGTGGGACACTGAAGCTTTCTTT
TRBJ2-1,NA,few,TRBV28,CASSLGSRGNEQFF,TGTGCCAGCAGTTTGGGTAGCAGGGGCAATGAGCAGTTCTTC
TRBJ2-7,TRBD1,NA,TRBV5-1,CASSPTGGNDEQYF,TGCGCCAGCAGTCCCACAGGGGGCAACGACGAGCAGTACTTC
TRBJ2-3,NA,NA,TRBV7-9,CASSLGMRGTDTQYF,TGTGCCAGCAGCTTAGGTATGCGGGGAACAGATACGCAGTATTTT
TRBJ2-1,TRBD2,once,TRBV10-3,CAISITSSGRNYNEQFF,TGTGCCATCAGCATCACGTCTAGCGGGAGGAATTACAATGAGCAGTTCTTC
TRBJ2-1,TRBD2,NA,TRBV7-3,CASSLTGTSGNEQFF,TGTGCCAGCAGCTTAACCGGGACTAGCGGAAATGAGCAGTTCTTC
TRBJ1-1,NA,NA,TRBV18,CASSPPLGPNTEAFF,TGTGCCAGCTCACCACCGTTGGGCCCGAACACTGAAGCTTTCTTT
TRBJ1-5,TRBD1,NA,TRBV7-8,CASSTTGVGNQPQHF,TGTGCCAGCAGCACGACAGGGGTCGGCAATCAGCCCCAGCATTTT
TRBJ2-1,NA,NA,TRBV6-2/TRBV6-3,CASSIGWRALYNEQFF,TGTGCCAGCAGCATAGGTTGGCGGGCCCTCTACAATGAGCAGTTCTTC
TRBJ1-5,NA,few,TRBV15,CATSRVILSEPQHF,TGTGCCACCAGCAGAGTGATTTTATCGGAGCCCCAGCATTTT
TRBJ1-6,NA,once,TRBV6-2/TRBV6-3,CASSRGGVDNSPLHF,TGTGCCAGCAGTCGGGGCGGGGTTGATAATTCACCCCTCCACTTT
TRBJ2-3,TRBD1,NA,TRBV19,CASSILVTGPDTQYF,TGTGCCAGTAGTATTCTGGTGACAGGGCCAGATACGCAGTATTTT
TRBJ1-2,NA,NA,TRBV19,CASSIRREAGYTF,TGTGCCAGTAGTATCCGCAGGGAGGCTGGCTACACCTTC
TRBJ1-1,NA,NA,TRBV6-1,CASSGGGTGPRGSGEAFF,TGTGCCAGCAGTGGTGGGGGGACGGGGCCAAGGGGTAGCGGCGAAGCTTTCTTT
TRBJ2-1,NA,once,TRBV27,CASSSSRDSYNEQFF,TGTGCCAGCAGTTCCAGTAGGGACTCATACAATGAGCAGTTCTTC
TRBJ2-7,TRBD2,NA,TRBV4-2,CASSQDGTSGPYEQYF,TGTGCCAGCAGCCAAGATGGGACTAGCGGACCCTACGAGCAGTACTTC